This T cell receptor beta chain was captured by sequencing in a study of T cell changes during pregnancy in multiple sclerosis. This CDR3 has 15 residues. V lost 1 base and J 4 bases, leaving 10 bases between the germline ends. Germline CDR1 is MGHRA and CDR2 is YSYEKL. Only in-frame clones appear in the TCRdb table, and some are missing; sequencing was by immunoSEQ multiplex PCR. The sample lists some 51,000 clones, 94% occurring once. This chain links TRBV4-1 with TRBJ1-4; the D is unclear. The input for sequencing was CD4+ T cells from peripheral blood mononuclear cells, taken in the second trimester of pregnancy. The sequence was collected from a female donor with multiple sclerosis, enrolled in a pregnancy study. The CDR3 DNA reads as TGCGCCAGCAGCCAAGGGCCCTTCGATAATGAAAAACTGTTTTTT. It yields the protein CASSQGPFDNEKLFF.